This is a list of T cell receptor beta chains from one sample in a study of spatial heterogeneity in lung cancer. TCRdb re-called the 5' RACE reads with MiXCR, one entry per CDR3 protein. Of approximately 9,700 distinct CDR3 sequences listed, roughly 12% are singletons. The material was lung tumor tissue, obtained at surgery. The receptors here all came from a male donor with early-stage non-small cell lung cancer. Both conserved end residues are part of each CDR3. The order of the fields is V gene, clone size, D gene, J gene, CDR3 length, CDR3 DNA, CDR3 protein. The D gene is left open where the match is weak. Not all rows give a size; the values are once, few, many and, for expanded clones, a class.

>TRBV6-5|many|NA|TRBJ2-3|14
TGTGCCAGCAGGGAGAGTACCTCCGCAGATACGCAGTATTTT
CASRESTSADTQYF
>TRBV11-2|many|TRBD2|TRBJ2-3|15
TGTGCCAGCAGCTTGGATAGCGGGTACACAGATACGCAGTATTTT
CASSLDSGYTDTQYF
>TRBV20-1|medium-sized|TRBD2|TRBJ2-2|14
TGCAGTGCTCCGGGACTAGCGCACACCGGGGAGCTGTTTTTT
CSAPGLAHTGELFF
>TRBV20-1|medium-sized|NA|TRBJ2-1|14
TGCAGTGCTATGGGGAGTTCCTCTTACAATGAGCAGTTCTTC
CSAMGSSSYNEQFF
>TRBV5-6|medium-sized|NA|TRBJ1-2|12
TGTGCCAGCAGCTTGGGGGACTATGGCTACACCTTC
CASSLGDYGYTF
>TRBV7-8|many|NA|TRBJ2-3|16
TGTGCCAGCAGCTTAGGGGCTAGCCTCAGCACAGATACGCAGTATTTT
CASSLGASLSTDTQYF
>TRBV20-1|NA|NA|TRBJ1-5|15
TGCAGTGCGCCACACCCGGACAGCCTCAATCAGCCCCAGCATTTT
CSAPHPDSLNQPQHF
>TRBV6-2/TRBV6-3|NA|NA|TRBJ2-7|13
TGTGCCAGCAGTTACGAATTCACCTACGAGCAGTACTTC
CASSYEFTYEQYF
>TRBV3-1|NA|NA|TRBJ1-1|13
TGTGCCAGCAGCCGGCAGGGGCCCTTCGAAGCTTTCTTT
CASSRQGPFEAFF
>TRBV19|medium-sized|NA|TRBJ2-7|14
TGTGCCAGTAGTATGCAGGTCGACTCCTACGAGCAGTACTTC
CASSMQVDSYEQYF
>TRBV7-9|many|NA|TRBJ1-1|13
TGTGCCAGCAGCTTACAGGCGTACACTGAAGCTTTCTTT
CASSLQAYTEAFF
>TRBV6-4|many|NA|TRBJ1-6|14
TGTGCCAGCAGTGAGCAGGCAGAAGGATCACCCCTCCACTTT
CASSEQAEGSPLHF
>TRBV9|many|NA|TRBJ2-3|16
TGTGCCAGCAGCGCATCTGGACTATTTAGCACAGATACGCAGTATTTT
CASSASGLFSTDTQYF
>TRBV6-2/TRBV6-3|many|NA|TRBJ2-1|13
TGTGCCAGCAGTTATGCAGTATGGAATGAGCAGTTCTTC
CASSYAVWNEQFF
>TRBV29-1|many|NA|TRBJ2-1|15
TGCAGCGTTGAAGAAGTAGGTAGCTCCTACAATGAGCAGTTCTTC
CSVEEVGSSYNEQFF
>TRBV5-6|medium-sized|NA|TRBJ1-2|15
TGTGCCAGCAGCCAAGACAGGCGCATCATCGATGGCTACACCTTC
CASSQDRRIIDGYTF
>TRBV20-1|NA|NA|TRBJ1-6|14
TGCAGTGCTAGTGAAGGGAGCCGGGATTCACCCCTCCACTTT
CSASEGSRDSPLHF
>TRBV7-2|many|NA|TRBJ1-4|13
TGTGCCAGCAGCCAGGTGTTAGGGGAAAAACTGTTTTTT
CASSQVLGEKLFF
>TRBV20-1|many|NA|TRBJ2-3|14
TGCAGTGCTAGTATCTCCGGGGTCTCGGATACGCAGTATTTT
CSASISGVSDTQYF
>TRBV27|many|TRBD2|TRBJ2-5|15
TGTGCCAGCAGTTTAGGGGGACTAGCCAGGGAGACCCAGTACTTC
CASSLGGLARETQYF
>TRBV28|many|NA|TRBJ2-7|12
TGTGCCAGCAGTCGGAACCGGTACGAGCAGTACTTC
CASSRNRYEQYF
>TRBV12-3/TRBV12-4|many|NA|TRBJ1-1|12
TGTGCCAGCAGTTCTCAGGGTGTTGTAGCTTTCTTT
CASSSQGVVAFF
>TRBV12-3/TRBV12-4|many|NA|TRBJ2-3|14
TGTGCCAGCAGTTTAGCTAGCGGCACAGATACGCAGTATTTT
CASSLASGTDTQYF
>TRBV20-1|many|NA|TRBJ2-3|13
TGCAGTGCTGGACAGTCTAGCACAGATACGCAGTATTTT
CSAGQSSTDTQYF
>TRBV4-2|medium-sized|NA|TRBJ1-5|13
TGTGCCAGCAGCCAAGATCTGGACACACCCCAGCATTTT
CASSQDLDTPQHF
>TRBV13|NA|NA|TRBJ2-1|12
TGTGCCAGCAGCTTATATAGGGAGCAGCAGTTCTTC
CASSLYREQQFF
>TRBV20-1|medium-sized|NA|TRBJ2-7|15
TGCAGTGCTAGCGGTCCAGGTCTCTACACCTACGAGCAGTACTTC
CSASGPGLYTYEQYF
>TRBV10-3|many|NA|TRBJ2-7|13
TGTGCCAGTGAGCCGGGGAGCTCCTACGAGCAGTACTTC
CASEPGSSYEQYF
>TRBV3-1|many|TRBD2|TRBJ2-3|17
TGTGCCAGCAGCCACTACTTGGGACTAGCGGGCACAGATACGCAGTATTTT
CASSHYLGLAGTDTQYF
>TRBV20-1|NA|TRBD1|TRBJ1-2|14
TGCAGTGCACCCCCCGGGACAGTGGCTGGCGGCTACACCTTC
CSAPPGTVAGGYTF
>TRBV4-1|NA|TRBD2|TRBJ2-3|19
TGCGCCAGCAGCCACCCAGGACTAGCGGTGTCGGCCAACAGGGATACGCAGTATTTT
CASSHPGLAVSANRDTQYF
>TRBV7-2|many|NA|TRBJ2-2|14
TGTGCCAGCAGAACTATTGGGGGGACCGGGGAGCTGTTTTTT
CASRTIGGTGELFF
>TRBV10-1|NA|TRBD2|TRBJ2-7|14
TGCGCCAGCAGTCCGGGACTAGGGGGGCTGGAGCAGTACTTC
CASSPGLGGLEQYF
>TRBV6-2/TRBV6-3|medium-sized|TRBD2|TRBJ2-7|19
TGTGCCAGCAGGCGCGCTCCTTTACTAGCGGTCAGGAGAGTCAACGAGCAGTACTTC
CASRRAPLLAVRRVNEQYF
>TRBV27|NA|NA|TRBJ1-6|13
TGTGCCAGCACCAGGGACTATAATTCACCCCTCCACTTT
CASTRDYNSPLHF
>TRBV3-1|many|NA|TRBJ2-3|17
TGTGCCAGCAGCCAGGCTGGGGTAGCCTACCTGGGAGATACGCAGTATTTT
CASSQAGVAYLGDTQYF
>TRBV6-5|NA|NA|TRBJ2-7|13
TGTGCCAGCAGTGCGGGGAAAGCGTACGAGCAGTACTTC
CASSAGKAYEQYF
>TRBV4-1|many|TRBD1|TRBJ2-1|14
TGCGCCAGCAGCTATCGACAGGGGAACAATGAGCAGTTCTTC
CASSYRQGNNEQFF
>TRBV11-2|medium-sized|NA|TRBJ2-6|15
TGTGCCAGCAGCTTATTGGTCTCTGGGGCCAACGTCCTGACTTTC
CASSLLVSGANVLTF
>TRBV20-1|many|NA|TRBJ2-1|16
TGCAGTGCTAGAGATTGGGGGAGTCTGGGATACAATGAGCAGTTCTTC
CSARDWGSLGYNEQFF
>TRBV5-8|many|NA|TRBJ1-5|13
TGTGCCAGCAGCTACGGGGGGAATCAGCCCCAGCATTTT
CASSYGGNQPQHF
>TRBV29-1|medium-sized|NA|TRBJ2-3|10
TGCAGCGTTAGCGACGGTACGCAGTATTTT
CSVSDGTQYF
>TRBV5-1|NA|TRBD2|TRBJ2-1|17
TGCGCCAGCAGCTTGGCCAAGGCGGGAGGCCCCTACAATGAGCAGTTCTTC
CASSLAKAGGPYNEQFF
>TRBV3-1|many|NA|TRBJ2-1|16
TGTGCCAGCAGCCAAGTCCAGGATTACTCCTACAATGAGCAGTTCTTC
CASSQVQDYSYNEQFF
>TRBV28|many|NA|TRBJ1-1|14
TGTGCCAGCTACGAAAGGGGCAGTCACACTGAAGCTTTCTTT
CASYERGSHTEAFF
>TRBV20-1|many|TRBD1|TRBJ1-6|17
TGCAGTGCTAGAGATCTGACGGCAGGGGGTTTGGATTCACCCCTCCACTTT
CSARDLTAGGLDSPLHF
>TRBV5-4|medium-sized|TRBD1|TRBJ2-4|16
TGTGCCAGCAGCTTGACAGGGGGCGCGGGCAAAAACATTCAGTACTTC
CASSLTGGAGKNIQYF
>TRBV16|many|NA|TRBJ2-7|13
TGTGCCAGCAGCCAAGGCGGCCCACGCGAGCAGTACTTC
CASSQGGPREQYF
>TRBV29-1|many|TRBD2|TRBJ2-2|16
TGCAGCGCCACCGCCTCTAGCGGCTTGAACACCGGGGAGCTGTTTTTT
CSATASSGLNTGELFF
>TRBV7-2|NA|TRBD2|TRBJ2-1|18
TGTGCCAGCAGCTTAGTTCGCCTAGCGGAGCGCTCCTACAATGAGCAGTTCTTC
CASSLVRLAERSYNEQFF